Listed below are T cell receptor beta chains from one sample, sequenced in a study of CD8+ T cells in alopecia areata. Profiled with immunoSEQ multiplex PCR; TCRdb holds only in-frame clones, not every one. The table includes 150,000 to 200,000 clones, 58% detected once. This sample comprised CD4+ T cells sorted from blood, obtained at approximately week 61, from a patient treated with tofacitinib. These receptors came from a human donor with alopecia areata. Each CDR3 is given with its conserved first and last residue. The order of the fields is J gene, D gene, clone size, V gene, CDR3 DNA, CDR3 protein. D genes are given only for firm matches. Only some rows state a clone size, as once, few, many or a class for expanded clones.

J gene: TRBJ2-6; D gene: TRBD1; clone size: few; V gene: TRBV14; CDR3 DNA: TGTGCCAGCAGCCAACGGACAGGGCGCCCTGGGGCCAACGTCCTGACTTTC; CDR3 protein: CASSQRTGRPGANVLTF
J gene: TRBJ1-5; D gene: NA; clone size: few; V gene: TRBV30; CDR3 DNA: TGTGCCTGGAGTCCCAGCCGGGGAACTCAGCCCCAGCATTTT; CDR3 protein: CAWSPSRGTQPQHF
J gene: TRBJ2-7; D gene: TRBD2; clone size: few; V gene: TRBV5-6; CDR3 DNA: TGTGCCAGCAGCTTGTTAGCGGGACAAGTCTACGAGCAGTACTTC; CDR3 protein: CASSLLAGQVYEQYF
J gene: TRBJ2-2; D gene: TRBD2; clone size: NA; V gene: TRBV29-1; CDR3 DNA: TGCAGCGTTGCCAGCGGGGGCCTGGCCGGGGAGCTGTTTTTT; CDR3 protein: CSVASGGLAGELFF
J gene: TRBJ1-2; D gene: NA; clone size: NA; V gene: TRBV2; CDR3 DNA: TGTGCCAGCAATCCGAGAGCCACTTCCTCCCTCTATGGCTACACCTTC; CDR3 protein: CASNPRATSSLYGYTF
J gene: TRBJ1-2; D gene: NA; clone size: NA; V gene: TRBV6-5; CDR3 DNA: TGTGCCAGCACCAGGGACCCAAACTATGGCTACACCTTC; CDR3 protein: CASTRDPNYGYTF
J gene: TRBJ2-3; D gene: TRBD2; clone size: few; V gene: TRBV7-9; CDR3 DNA: TGTGCCAGCAGCCTAAAGACTAGCGATAGCACAGATACGCAGTATTTT; CDR3 protein: CASSLKTSDSTDTQYF
J gene: TRBJ2-1; D gene: TRBD2; clone size: NA; V gene: TRBV5-1; CDR3 DNA: TGCGCCAGCAGCTTTGGAACTAGCGGGTTCCTTAGGGGGAATGAGCAGTTCTTC; CDR3 protein: CASSFGTSGFLRGNEQFF
J gene: TRBJ1-1; D gene: NA; clone size: NA; V gene: TRBV7-9; CDR3 DNA: TGTGCCAGCAGCTTGGACTCTGTGAACACTGAAGCTTTCTTT; CDR3 protein: CASSLDSVNTEAFF
J gene: TRBJ2-3; D gene: NA; clone size: NA; V gene: TRBV5-1; CDR3 DNA: TGCGCCAGCAGCTCCGGACAAGGGACAGATACGCAGTATTTT; CDR3 protein: CASSSGQGTDTQYF
J gene: TRBJ2-2; D gene: NA; clone size: NA; V gene: TRBV13; CDR3 DNA: TGTGCCAGCACCACACGACGACAGACCGGGGAGCTGTTTTTT; CDR3 protein: CASTTRRQTGELFF
J gene: TRBJ1-5; D gene: NA; clone size: NA; V gene: TRBV30; CDR3 DNA: TGTGCCTGGAGTGGACAGTCCTTTAGCAATCAGCCCCAGCATTTT; CDR3 protein: CAWSGQSFSNQPQHF
J gene: TRBJ1-2; D gene: NA; clone size: few; V gene: TRBV29-1; CDR3 DNA: TGCAGCGTTGAACCAGGAATTGGAGGCTACACCTTC; CDR3 protein: CSVEPGIGGYTF
J gene: TRBJ1-5; D gene: NA; clone size: NA; V gene: TRBV5-6; CDR3 DNA: TGTGCCAGCAGCAACCTAGGGCTTTCCGGTCAGCCCCAGCATTTT; CDR3 protein: CASSNLGLSGQPQHF
J gene: TRBJ2-2; D gene: TRBD1; clone size: few; V gene: TRBV6-6; CDR3 DNA: TGTGCCAGCAGTAGGGACAGCACCACCGGGGAGCTGTTTTTT; CDR3 protein: CASSRDSTTGELFF
J gene: TRBJ2-6; D gene: NA; clone size: NA; V gene: TRBV6-5; CDR3 DNA: TGTGCCAGCAGTTATAGAGGGGCAGGGGCCAACGTCCTGACTTTC; CDR3 protein: CASSYRGAGANVLTF
J gene: TRBJ1-5; D gene: NA; clone size: NA; V gene: TRBV2; CDR3 DNA: TGTGCCAGCAGTGAAGCGAGGTCCAACAATCAGCCCCAGCATTTT; CDR3 protein: CASSEARSNNQPQHF
J gene: TRBJ1-5; D gene: NA; clone size: many; V gene: TRBV18; CDR3 DNA: TGTGCCAGCTCACCTACGGGGGATCAGCCCCAGCATTTT; CDR3 protein: CASSPTGDQPQHF
J gene: TRBJ1-1; D gene: NA; clone size: NA; V gene: TRBV11-2; CDR3 DNA: TGTGCCAGCAGCTTAGACCTCAGGGTTTATGAAGCTTTCTTT; CDR3 protein: CASSLDLRVYEAFF
J gene: TRBJ1-1; D gene: NA; clone size: NA; V gene: TRBV2; CDR3 DNA: TGTGCCAGCAGTACGGACTTTAACACTGAAGCTTTCTTT; CDR3 protein: CASSTDFNTEAFF